Following are 27 T cell receptor beta chains from one sample sequenced in a study of identical twins. TCRdb redid the calling of the 5' RACE reads with MiXCR, one entry per CDR3 protein. The table shows about 460,000 distinct CDR3 sequences, with more than 13% occurring only once. These data also featured in a second study, about yellow fever vaccine responses in identical twins.

Sequences were obtained from CD4+ T cells sorted from blood. These receptors were obtained from a young woman in good health.

This clonotype was counted a few times. This rearrangement joins TRBV10-3 to TRBJ1-1, with a weak D call TRBD1 (5 bases). CDR1 and CDR2 from the germline V gene are ENHRY and SYGVKD. The germline V and J ends were trimmed by 6 bases and 3 bases, with 17 bases remaining between them. CDR3 size: 15 residues. CDR3 in DNA: TGTGCCATCAGCCCCGGCGGGGGTGGACACACTGAAGCTTTCTTT. It yields the protein CAISPGGGGHTEAFF.

The table lists this clonotype with many counts. The chain has TRBV7-2 and TRBJ1-2; 8 positions agree with TRBD1. Germline CDR1 is SGHTA and CDR2 is FQGNSA. The CDR3 sequence is 17 residues long. Trimming removed 0 bases from V and 2 bases from J; junction bases left unmatched: 8. The CDR3: CASSLAFYRGKNYGYTF. CDR3 coding DNA: TGTGCCAGCAGCTTAGCTTTTTACAGGGGGAAAAACTATGGCTACACCTTC.

This clonotype was seen repeatedly, ten times or more. The chain combines TRBV7-2 with TRBJ2-7; no clear D gene. V was cut by 4 bases and J by 4 bases, with 8 bases left in between. Germline loops: CDR1 SGHTA, CDR2 FQGNSA. CDR3 size: 12 residues. CDR3 in DNA: TGTGCCAGCAGCTCCGTTTCTTACGAGCAGTACTTC. This sequence encodes CASSSVSYEQYF.

This clonotype was picked up a small number of times. The chain employs TRBV18 and TRBJ2-1; the D gene is possibly TRBD2 (5 bases). V lost 2 bases, J lost 0 bases, and 8 bases lay in between. The CDR3 runs 15 residues. The V gene's germline CDR1 is KGHSH and CDR2 LQKENI. CDR3 residues: CASSPLASSYNEQFF. The CDR3 nucleotides read TGTGCCAGCTCACCATTAGCGAGCTCCTACAATGAGCAGTTCTTC.

This chain links TRBV5-1 with TRBJ2-7; TRBD2 matches 13 bases. The CDR3 length is 16 residues. CDR1 is SGHRS, CDR2 YFSETQ, per germline. The ends lost 2 bases at V and 4 bases at J; junction bases unmatched: 6. CDR3 amino acids: CASSFGLAGVRYEQYF. The CDR3 DNA follows: TGCGCCAGCAGCTTCGGACTAGCGGGAGTGAGGTACGAGCAGTACTTC.

The gene calls are TRBV3-1 and TRBJ2-1, with a tentative D call TRBD2 (6 bases). This CDR3 region has 15 residues. Germline-derived CDR1 and CDR2 are LGHDT and YNNKEL (reference sequence). Trimming cost V 4 bases and J 2 bases, with 12 bases left between them. In DNA, the CDR3 is TGTGCCAGCAGCCCTAACGGGAGTCCCTACAATGAGCAGTTCTTC. Its protein is CASSPNGSPYNEQFF.

This clonotype was seen a handful of times. V usage is TRBV20-1 and J usage is TRBJ2-3; D gene uncertain. V was trimmed by 6 bases and J by 2 bases, leaving 9 bases between them. From germline, CDR1 is DFQATT and CDR2 SNEGSKA (reference sequence). The CDR3 is 12 residues long. CDR3 loop: CSAVYTTDTQYF. For the CDR3, the DNA is TGCAGTGCGGTCTACACCACAGATACGCAGTATTTT.

The chain recombines TRBV7-2 with TRBJ2-3; 7 bases agree with TRBD2. V was clipped by 5 bases and J by 5 bases; unmatched bases: 10. Germline-derived CDR1 and CDR2 are SGHTA and FQGNSA. The CDR3 runs 15 residues. The CDR3 nucleotides are TGTGCCAGCAGCCCCCGGACTAGGTTCGGAGATACGCAGTATTTT. It is translated as CASSPRTRFGDTQYF.

This chain connects TRBV25-1 to TRBJ2-4; 9 bases are shared with TRBD1. V gave up 2 bases and J gave up 2 bases; unmatched junction bases: 7. CDR3 size: 17 residues. The germline V gene encodes CDR1 MGHDK and CDR2 SYGVNS. CDR3 sequence: CASSEPGTGSSKNIQYF. DNA for the CDR3: TGTGCCAGCAGTGAACCCGGGACAGGGTCGTCCAAAAACATTCAGTACTTC.

The J gene is TRBJ1-1, the V gene TRBV12-3 or TRBV12-4, with 8 bases lining up with TRBD1. This CDR3 is 15 amino acids long. Unmatched junction bases numbered 7, after V lost 5 bases and J lost 2 bases. The CDR3 region is CASSTRGQGNTEAFF. The CDR3, as DNA: TGTGCCAGCAGTACGCGCGGACAGGGCAACACTGAAGCTTTCTTT.

This chain joins TRBV30 and TRBJ2-1; 10 positions agree with TRBD2. This CDR3 spans 10 amino acids. Germline assignment: CDR1 GTSNPN and CDR2 SVGIG (reference sequence). Trimming removed 7 bases from V and 12 bases from J; junction bases left unmatched: 3. The CDR3: CASVAGGQFF. CDR3 DNA: TGTGCCTCCGTAGCGGGAGGGCAGTTCTTC.

The chain's CDR3 is CASSPSTGPLVEQYF. The CDR3 DNA reads as TGTGCCAGCAGTCCGTCGACAGGGCCGTTGGTCGAGCAGTACTTC. The genes are TRBV12-3 or TRBV12-4 and TRBJ2-7, with 7 bases matching TRBD1. With V trimmed by 5 bases and J by 6 bases, 13 bases remained unmatched. The CDR3 contains 15 residues.

The V gene is TRBV15, the J gene TRBJ2-1, with 10 positions matching TRBD2. After removal of 0 bases from V and 10 bases from J, the junction contained 6 bases not matched to a gene. CDR1 is LNHNV and CDR2 is YYDKDF in the germline V gene (reference sequence). This CDR3 comprises 15 residues. The CDR3 DNA follows: TGTGCCACCAGCAGAGATAGGACTAGCGGAGGAGAGCAGTTCTTC. Amino acid sequence: CATSRDRTSGGEQFF.

This chain links TRBV3-1 with TRBJ2-7; a possible D gene is TRBD2 (6 bases). This CDR3 region has 14 residues. CDR1 LGHDT and CDR2 YNNKEL come from the germline V gene (reference sequence). The ends were cut back, 4 bases at V and 4 bases at J, with 14 bases in the middle. The CDR3 region has the DNA TGTGCCAGCAGCCCCTCGGGACTTCTGTACGAGCAGTACTTC. Its protein is CASSPSGLLYEQYF.

This chain uses TRBV29-1 with TRBJ2-3; 7 nucleotides line up with TRBD1. The germline CDR1 and CDR2 sequences are SQVTM and ANQGSEA. Trimming at V came to 6 bases and at J to 9 bases, leaving 9 bases not matched to a gene. The CDR3 length is 12 residues. CDR3 DNA sequence: TGCAGCGTACAGGGACAGAGCTACACGCAGTATTTT. Residues: CSVQGQSYTQYF.

The rearrangement uses TRBV3-1 and TRBJ1-5; unclear D gene. Trimming left V 0 bases short and J 6 bases short, with 6 bases between. The germline CDR1 and CDR2 sequences are LGHDT and YNNKEL (reference sequence). CDR3 length equals 13 residues. Written as DNA, the CDR3 is TGTGCCAGCAGCCAAGATCGGTTTCAGCCCCAGCATTTT. Translation: CASSQDRFQPQHF.

The table lists this clonotype with a few counts. This chain connects TRBV30 to TRBJ2-3, with TRBD2 matching over 9 bases. V gave up 1 base and J gave up 8 bases; unmatched junction bases: 10. CDR3 length: 15 residues. Germline assignment: CDR1 GTSNPN and CDR2 SVGIG (reference sequence). The CDR3 DNA reads TGTGCCTGGAGTGGGGCGGCTAGCGGGGTCGGTACGCAGTATTTT. Its translation is CAWSGAASGVGTQYF.

This clonotype was counted a few times. The chain links TRBV2 to TRBJ1-4; perhaps TRBD1 as D (5 bases). With 4 bases removed from V and 5 bases from J, the gap between germline ends came to 11 bases. The germline gives CDR1 SNHLY, CDR2 FYNNEI. The CDR3 runs 14 residues. CDR3 nucleotides: TGTGCCAGCAGTGGACGACAGCTGAATGAAAAACTGTTTTTT. This sequence encodes CASSGRQLNEKLFF.

The V and J genes are TRBV20-1 and TRBJ2-6; 8 bases align to TRBD1. This CDR3 has 17 amino acids. Germline V gene lookup returns CDR1 DFQATT and CDR2 SNEGSKA (reference sequence). Unmatched junction bases numbered 12, after V lost 8 bases and J lost 0 bases. CDR3 sequence: CSTSRTGSTSGANVLTF. The DNA of the CDR3 is TGCAGTACTTCAAGGACAGGGTCGACCTCTGGGGCCAACGTCCTGACTTTC.

This clonotype was found a few times. The chain is built from TRBV5-1 and TRBJ2-3, with a tentative D call TRBD1 (5 bases). V was pared by 3 bases and J by 7 bases, with 15 bases between. Germline CDR1 is SGHRS and CDR2 is YFSETQ. CDR3 size: 14 residues. CDR3 residues: CASSSSGAGNTQYF. The CDR3 DNA reads TGCGCCAGCAGCTCCTCTGGGGCTGGGAATACGCAGTATTTT.

This clonotype was picked up a small number of times. The chain uses TRBV12-3 or TRBV12-4 and TRBJ2-5, with D possibly matching TRBD2 (5 bases). The CDR3 runs 13 residues. V was clipped by 6 bases and J by 5 bases, with 13 bases between them. CDR3 coding DNA: TGTGCCAGCAGGCGGACTCAAACTGAGACCCAGTACTTC. Amino acids: CASRRTQTETQYF.

This clonotype occurred a few times. The V call is TRBV2, the J call TRBJ1-2; 8 positions agree with TRBD1. Trimming removed 7 bases from V and 7 bases from J; junction bases left unmatched: 8. Germline values: CDR1 SNHLY, CDR2 FYNNEI. CDR3 length: 13 amino acids. The CDR3, as DNA: TGTGCCAGCATGACAGGGGTAATTGCTGGCTACACCTTC. Translation: CASMTGVIAGYTF.

In this sample, this clonotype turned up a few times. V usage is TRBV29-1 and J usage is TRBJ2-5; 7 bases map to TRBD2. Germline CDR1 and CDR2: SQVTM and ANQGSEA. The CDR3 runs to 13 residues. V lost 4 bases, J lost 1 base, and 3 bases stayed unmatched. The CDR3 loop is CSVARGGQETQYF. The CDR3 region has the DNA TGCAGCGTTGCTCGCGGGGGCCAAGAGACCCAGTACTTC. The full variable domain, its missing parts supplied by reference TRBV29-1 and TRBJ2-5, is SAVISQKPSRDICQRGTSLTIQCQVDSQVTMMFWYRQQPGQSLTLIATANQGSEATYESGFVIDKFPISRPNLTFSTLTVSNMSPEDSSIYLCSVARGGQETQYFGPGTRLLVL.

This clonotype appeared a single time. The gene calls are TRBV27 and TRBJ2-7; TRBD2 agrees at 8 bases. In germline, CDR1 is MNHEY, CDR2 SMNVEV (reference sequence). The CDR3 has 12 residues. J lost 12 bases, V lost 5 bases, and 9 bases had no gene match. The CDR3 nucleotides read TGTGCCAGCAGTGGGGTCGGGGGGGCGCCGTACTTC. It is translated as CASSGVGGAPYF.

This clonotype was detected a few times. This chain links TRBV12-3 or TRBV12-4 with TRBJ2-7, with 8 bases identical to TRBD1. The CDR3 is 14 residues long. The V gene end was trimmed by 5 bases and the J gene end by 2 bases; junction bases not matched to a gene: 5. CDR3 DNA sequence: TGTGCCAGCAGTAGGGACAGGCAGACCTACGAGCAGTACTTC. Translating it yields CASSRDRQTYEQYF.

There are many counts of this clonotype. The rearrangement links TRBV12-3 or TRBV12-4 to TRBJ1-2; TRBD1 might be the D (5 bases). This CDR3 is 14 amino acids long. The V and J ends lost 1 base and 4 bases respectively, with 10 bases between them. CDR3 residues: CASSLDSGTYGYTF. The CDR3 DNA reads TGTGCCAGCAGTTTAGACTCCGGGACCTATGGCTACACCTTC.

This clonotype was seen at least ten times. This chain connects TRBV5-1 to TRBJ2-7; 10 nucleotides agree with TRBD1. Looked up from germline, CDR1 is SGHRS and CDR2 is YFSETQ. This CDR3 is built from 15 residues. J lost 8 bases, V lost 0 bases, and 8 bases had no gene match. The CDR3 sequence: CASSLGGTGDGKQYF. CDR3 nucleotide sequence: TGCGCCAGCAGCTTGGGGGGGACAGGGGACGGCAAGCAGTACTTC.